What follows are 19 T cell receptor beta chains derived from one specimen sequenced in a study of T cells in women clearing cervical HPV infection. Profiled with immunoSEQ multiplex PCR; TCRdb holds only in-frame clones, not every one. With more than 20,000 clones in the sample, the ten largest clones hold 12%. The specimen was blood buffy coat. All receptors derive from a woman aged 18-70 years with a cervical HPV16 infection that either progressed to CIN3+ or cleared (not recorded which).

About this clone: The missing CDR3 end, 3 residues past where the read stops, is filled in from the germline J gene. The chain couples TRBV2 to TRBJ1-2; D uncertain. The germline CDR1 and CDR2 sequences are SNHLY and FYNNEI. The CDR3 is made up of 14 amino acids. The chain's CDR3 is CASSVSSGRNTYTF. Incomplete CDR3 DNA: TGTGCCAGCAGTGTCTCTAGCGGGAGAAATACC.

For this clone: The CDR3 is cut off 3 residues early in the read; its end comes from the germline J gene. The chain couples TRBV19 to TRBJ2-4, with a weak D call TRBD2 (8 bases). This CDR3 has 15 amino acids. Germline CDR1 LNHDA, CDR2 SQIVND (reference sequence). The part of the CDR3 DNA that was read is TGTGCCAGTAGTCCGGGGGGGCGACAGGGTGACGGT. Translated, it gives CASSPGGRQGDG. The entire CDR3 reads CASSPGGRQGDGQYF. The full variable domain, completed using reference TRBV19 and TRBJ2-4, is DGGITQSPKYLFRKEGQNVTLSCEQNLNHDAMYWYRQDPGQGLRLIYYSQIVNDFQKGDIAEGYSVSREKKESFPLTVTSAQKNPTAFYLCASSPGGRQGDGQYFGAGTRLSVL.

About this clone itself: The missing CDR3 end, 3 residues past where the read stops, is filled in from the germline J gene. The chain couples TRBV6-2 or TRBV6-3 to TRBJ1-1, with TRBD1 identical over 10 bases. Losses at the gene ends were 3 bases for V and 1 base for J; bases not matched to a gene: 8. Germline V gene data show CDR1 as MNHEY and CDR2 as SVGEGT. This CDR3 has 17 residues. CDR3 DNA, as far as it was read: TGTGCCAGCAGTTATTTCCGACAGGGGGCGACGAACACTGAA. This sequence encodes CASSYFRQGATNTE. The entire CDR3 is CASSYFRQGATNTEAFF.

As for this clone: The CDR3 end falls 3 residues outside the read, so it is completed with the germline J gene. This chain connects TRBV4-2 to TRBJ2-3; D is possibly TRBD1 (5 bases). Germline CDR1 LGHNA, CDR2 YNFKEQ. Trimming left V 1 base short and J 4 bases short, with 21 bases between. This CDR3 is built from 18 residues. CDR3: CASSQARMGQGSADTQYF. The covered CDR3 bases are TGTGCCAGCAGCCAAGCTAGAATGGGCCAGGGTAGTGCAGATACG.

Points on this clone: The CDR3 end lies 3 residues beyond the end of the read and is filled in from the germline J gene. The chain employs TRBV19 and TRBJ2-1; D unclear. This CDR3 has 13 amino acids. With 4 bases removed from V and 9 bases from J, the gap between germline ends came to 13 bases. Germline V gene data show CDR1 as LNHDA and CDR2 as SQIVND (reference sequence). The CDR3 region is CASSTALVREQFF. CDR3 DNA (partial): TGTGCCAGTAGTACTGCGCTAGTTCGTGAG. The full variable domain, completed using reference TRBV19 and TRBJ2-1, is DGGITQSPKYLFRKEGQNVTLSCEQNLNHDAMYWYRQDPGQGLRLIYYSQIVNDFQKGDIAEGYSVSREKKESFPLTVTSAQKNPTAFYLCASSTALVREQFFGPGTRLTVL.

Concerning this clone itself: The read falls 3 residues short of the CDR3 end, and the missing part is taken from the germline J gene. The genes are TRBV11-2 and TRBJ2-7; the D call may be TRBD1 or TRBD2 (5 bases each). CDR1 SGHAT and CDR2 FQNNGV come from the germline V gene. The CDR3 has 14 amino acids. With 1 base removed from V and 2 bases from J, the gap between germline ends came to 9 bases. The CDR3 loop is CASSLGGAAYEQYF. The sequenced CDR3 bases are TGTGCCAGCAGCTTAGGAGGGGCGGCCTACGAG.

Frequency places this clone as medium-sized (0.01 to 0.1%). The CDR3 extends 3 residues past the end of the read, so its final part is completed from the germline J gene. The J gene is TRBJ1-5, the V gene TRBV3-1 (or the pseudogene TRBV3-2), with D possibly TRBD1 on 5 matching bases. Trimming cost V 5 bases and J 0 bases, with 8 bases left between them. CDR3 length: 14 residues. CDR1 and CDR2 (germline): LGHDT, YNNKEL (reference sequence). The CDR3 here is CASSTGDSNQPQHF. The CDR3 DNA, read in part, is TGTGCCAGCAGCACAGGCGATAGCAATCAGCCC.

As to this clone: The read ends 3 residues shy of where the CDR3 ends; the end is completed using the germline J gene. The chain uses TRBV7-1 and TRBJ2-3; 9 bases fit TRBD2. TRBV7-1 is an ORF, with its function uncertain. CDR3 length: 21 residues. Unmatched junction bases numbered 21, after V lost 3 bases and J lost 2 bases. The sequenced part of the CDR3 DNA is TGTGCCAGCAGCTCGGGACTAGCATCTTATGGGGTGCGGGGACCCACAGATACG. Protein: CASSSGLASYGVRGPTDT. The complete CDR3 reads CASSSGLASYGVRGPTDTQYF.

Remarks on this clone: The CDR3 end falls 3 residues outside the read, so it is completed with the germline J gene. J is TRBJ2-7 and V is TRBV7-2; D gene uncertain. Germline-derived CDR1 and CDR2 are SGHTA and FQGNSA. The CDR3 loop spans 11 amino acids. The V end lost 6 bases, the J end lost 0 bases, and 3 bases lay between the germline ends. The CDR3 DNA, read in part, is TGTGCCAGCAGAGCCTCCTACGAG. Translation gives CASRASYE. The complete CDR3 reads CASRASYEQYF.

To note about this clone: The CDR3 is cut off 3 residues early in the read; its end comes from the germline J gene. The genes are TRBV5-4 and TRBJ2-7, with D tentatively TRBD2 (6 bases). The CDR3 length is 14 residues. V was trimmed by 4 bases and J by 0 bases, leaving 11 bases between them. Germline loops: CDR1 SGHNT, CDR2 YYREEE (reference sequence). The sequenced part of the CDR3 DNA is TGTGCCAGCAGCCGAAGTAGCGGCTCCTACGAG. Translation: CASSRSSGSYE. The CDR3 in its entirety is CASSRSSGSYEQYF.

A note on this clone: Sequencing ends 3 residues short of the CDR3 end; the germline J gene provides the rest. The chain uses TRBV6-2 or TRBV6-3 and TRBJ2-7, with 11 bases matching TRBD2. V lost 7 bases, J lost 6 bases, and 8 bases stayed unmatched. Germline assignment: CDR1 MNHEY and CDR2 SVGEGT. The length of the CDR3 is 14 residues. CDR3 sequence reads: CASTLSGREFEQYF. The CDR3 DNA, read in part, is TGTGCCAGCACTCTTAGCGGGAGGGAATTCGAG.

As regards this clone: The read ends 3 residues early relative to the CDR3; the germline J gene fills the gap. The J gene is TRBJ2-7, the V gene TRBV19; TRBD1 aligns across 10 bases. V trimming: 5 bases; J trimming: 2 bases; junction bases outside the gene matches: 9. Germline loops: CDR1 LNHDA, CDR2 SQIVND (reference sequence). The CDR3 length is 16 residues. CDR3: CASSPLGQGGAYEQYF. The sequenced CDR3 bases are TGTGCCAGTAGTCCTCTTGGACAGGGGGGTGCCTACGAG.

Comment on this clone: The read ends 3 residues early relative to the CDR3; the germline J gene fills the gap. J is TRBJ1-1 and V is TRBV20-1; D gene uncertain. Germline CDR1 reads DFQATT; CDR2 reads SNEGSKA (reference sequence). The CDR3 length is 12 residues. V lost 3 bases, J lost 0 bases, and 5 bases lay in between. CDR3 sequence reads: CSARRVNTEAFF. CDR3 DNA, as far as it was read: TGCAGTGCTAGGAGGGTGAACACTGAA.

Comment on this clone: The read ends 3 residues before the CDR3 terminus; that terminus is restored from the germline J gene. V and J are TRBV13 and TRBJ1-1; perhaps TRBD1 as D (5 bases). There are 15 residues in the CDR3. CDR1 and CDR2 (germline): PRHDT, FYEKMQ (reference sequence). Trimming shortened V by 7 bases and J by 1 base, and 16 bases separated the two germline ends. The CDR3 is CASKRWAGKNTEAFF. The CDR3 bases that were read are TGTGCCAGCAAAAGGTGGGCAGGGAAGAACACTGAA.

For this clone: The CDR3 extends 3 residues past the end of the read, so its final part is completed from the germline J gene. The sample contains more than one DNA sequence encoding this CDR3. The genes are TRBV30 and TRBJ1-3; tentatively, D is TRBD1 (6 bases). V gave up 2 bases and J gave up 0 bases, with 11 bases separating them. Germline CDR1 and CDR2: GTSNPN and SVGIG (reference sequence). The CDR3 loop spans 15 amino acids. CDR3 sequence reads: CAWSPGHSSGNTIYF. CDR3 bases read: TGTGCCTGGAGTCCGGGACACAGCTCTGGAAACACC.

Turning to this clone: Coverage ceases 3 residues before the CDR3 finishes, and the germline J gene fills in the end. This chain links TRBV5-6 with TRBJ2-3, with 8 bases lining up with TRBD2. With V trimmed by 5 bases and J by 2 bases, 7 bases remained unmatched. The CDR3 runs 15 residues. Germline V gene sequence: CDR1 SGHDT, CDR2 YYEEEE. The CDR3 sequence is CASSPGLGTTDTQYF. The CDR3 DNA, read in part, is TGTGCCAGCAGTCCGGGACTAGGGACCACAGATACG.

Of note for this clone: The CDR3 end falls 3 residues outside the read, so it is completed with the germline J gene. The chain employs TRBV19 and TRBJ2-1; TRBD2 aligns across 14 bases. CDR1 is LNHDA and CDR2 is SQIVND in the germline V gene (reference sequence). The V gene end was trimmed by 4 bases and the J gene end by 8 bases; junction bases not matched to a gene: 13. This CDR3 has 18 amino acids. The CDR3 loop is CASSTHGTSGRGVDEQFF. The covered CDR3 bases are TGTGCCAGTAGTACTCATGGGACTAGCGGGAGAGGGGTCGATGAG.

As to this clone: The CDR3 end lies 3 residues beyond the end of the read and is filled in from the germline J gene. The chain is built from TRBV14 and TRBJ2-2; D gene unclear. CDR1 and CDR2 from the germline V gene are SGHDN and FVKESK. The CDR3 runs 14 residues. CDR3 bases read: TGTGCCAGCAGCCGCCCAGGTCGTAATGAAAAG. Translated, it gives CASSRPGRNEK. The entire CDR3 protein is CASSRPGRNEKLFF.

The covered CDR3 bases are TGTGCCAGCAGCCACCTCAATAGCGGGCGGGGTGAG. Encoded protein: CASSHLNSGRGE. The CDR3 reads in full as CASSHLNSGRGEQFF. This chain uses TRBV4-2 with TRBJ2-1; TRBD2 matches 7 bases. The read stops 3 residues short of the end of the CDR3; the missing end is completed from the germline J gene. Losses at the gene ends were 3 bases for V and 9 bases for J; bases not matched to a gene: 11. This CDR3 region has 15 residues. Germline loops: CDR1 LGHNA, CDR2 YNFKEQ.